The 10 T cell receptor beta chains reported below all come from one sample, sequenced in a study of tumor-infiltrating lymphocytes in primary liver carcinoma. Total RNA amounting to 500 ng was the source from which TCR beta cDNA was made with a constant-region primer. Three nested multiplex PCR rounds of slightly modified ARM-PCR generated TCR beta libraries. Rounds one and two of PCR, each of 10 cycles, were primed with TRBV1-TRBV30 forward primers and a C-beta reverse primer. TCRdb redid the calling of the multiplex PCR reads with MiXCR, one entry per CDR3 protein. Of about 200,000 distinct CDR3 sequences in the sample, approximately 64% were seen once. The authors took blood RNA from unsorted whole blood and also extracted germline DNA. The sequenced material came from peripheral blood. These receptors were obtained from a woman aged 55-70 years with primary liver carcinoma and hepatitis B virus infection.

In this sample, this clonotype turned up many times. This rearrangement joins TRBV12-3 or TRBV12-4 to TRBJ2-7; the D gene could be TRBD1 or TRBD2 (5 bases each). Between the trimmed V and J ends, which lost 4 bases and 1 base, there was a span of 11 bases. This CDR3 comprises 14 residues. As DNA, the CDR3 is TGTGCCAGCAGTTCTTGGGACCGTTCCTACGAGCAGTACTTC. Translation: CASSSWDRSYEQYF.

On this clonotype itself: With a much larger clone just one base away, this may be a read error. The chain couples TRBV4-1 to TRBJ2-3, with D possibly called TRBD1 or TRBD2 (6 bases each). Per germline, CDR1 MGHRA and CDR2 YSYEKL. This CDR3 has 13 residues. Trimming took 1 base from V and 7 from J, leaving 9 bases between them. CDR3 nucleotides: TGCGCCAGCAGCCAAGGGGGGGCAAATACGCAGTATTTT. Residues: CASSQGGANTQYF.

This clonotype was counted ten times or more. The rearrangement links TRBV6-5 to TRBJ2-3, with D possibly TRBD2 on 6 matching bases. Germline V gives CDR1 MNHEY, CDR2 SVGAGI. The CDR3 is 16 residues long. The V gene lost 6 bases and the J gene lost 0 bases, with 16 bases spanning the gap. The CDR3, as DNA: TGTGCCAGCAGCCCCGGGACTTACACTAGCACAGATACGCAGTATTTT. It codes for CASSPGTYTSTDTQYF.

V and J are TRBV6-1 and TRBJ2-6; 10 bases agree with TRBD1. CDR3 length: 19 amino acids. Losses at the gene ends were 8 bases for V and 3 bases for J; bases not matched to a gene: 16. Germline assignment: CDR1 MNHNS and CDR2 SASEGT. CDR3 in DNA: TGTGCCAGCGGTGCACTCTGGGACAGGGGAGTAGGTGGGGCCAACGTCCTGACTTTC. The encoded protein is CASGALWDRGVGGANVLTF.

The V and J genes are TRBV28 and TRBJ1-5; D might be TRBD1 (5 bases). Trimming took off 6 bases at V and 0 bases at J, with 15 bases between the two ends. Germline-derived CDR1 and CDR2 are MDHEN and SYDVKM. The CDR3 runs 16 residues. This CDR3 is CASRRGAGNSNQPQHF. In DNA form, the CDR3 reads TGTGCCAGCAGAAGAGGGGCAGGGAATAGCAATCAGCCCCAGCATTTT.

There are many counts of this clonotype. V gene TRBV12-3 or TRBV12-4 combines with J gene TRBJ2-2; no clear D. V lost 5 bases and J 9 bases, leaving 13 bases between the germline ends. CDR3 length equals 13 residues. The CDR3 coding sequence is TGTGCCAGCAGTGGACCTGAGTCCAGGGAGCTGTTTTTT. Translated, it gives CASSGPESRELFF.

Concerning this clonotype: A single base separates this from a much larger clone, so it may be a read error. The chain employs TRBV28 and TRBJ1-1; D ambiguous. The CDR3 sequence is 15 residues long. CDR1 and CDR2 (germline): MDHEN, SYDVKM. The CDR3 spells CAGSPLRMRDTEAFF. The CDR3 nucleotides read TGTGCCGGCAGCCCTCTTAGAATGCGAGACACTGAAGCTTTCTTT.

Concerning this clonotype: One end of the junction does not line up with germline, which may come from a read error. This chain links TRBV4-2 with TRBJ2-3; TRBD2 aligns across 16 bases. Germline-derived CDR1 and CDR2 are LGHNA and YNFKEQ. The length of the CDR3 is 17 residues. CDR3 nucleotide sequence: TGCACGAGCAGCCAAGTGGGACTAGCGGGAGGGCCGAATACGCAGTATTTT. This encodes CTSSQVGLAGGPNTQYF.

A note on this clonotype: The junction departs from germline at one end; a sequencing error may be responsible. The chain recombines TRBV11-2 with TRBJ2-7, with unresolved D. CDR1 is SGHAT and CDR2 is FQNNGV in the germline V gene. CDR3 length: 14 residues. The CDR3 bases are TGTGCCAGCAGGTTAGCTCGGGTCGCCTACGGGCAGTACTTC. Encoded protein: CASRLARVAYGQYF. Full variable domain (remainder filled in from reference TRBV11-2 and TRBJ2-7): EAGVAQSPRYKIIEKRQSVAFWCNPISGHATLYWYQQILGQGPKLLIQFQNNGVVDDSQLPKDRFSAERLKGVDSTLKIQPAKLEDSAVYLCASRLARVAYGQYFGPGTRLTVT.

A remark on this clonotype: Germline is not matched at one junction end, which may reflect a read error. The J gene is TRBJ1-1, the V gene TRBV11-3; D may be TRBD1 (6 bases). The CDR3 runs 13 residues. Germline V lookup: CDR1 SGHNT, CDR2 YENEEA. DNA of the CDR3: TGTGCCATCAGCTCCTCCCCGGACAGCAGGGCTTTCTTT. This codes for CAISSSPDSRAFF.